A single sample gave rise to the 17 T cell receptor beta chains below, sequenced in a study of shared clonotypes between healthy human individuals. Assay used: immunoSEQ multiplex PCR; TCRdb lists only in-frame clones, some missing. The data contain 450,000 to 500,000 clones, about 82% of them singletons. The sequencing sample was made of PBMCs. These receptor sequences come from a woman in her thirties or forties in good health. Some clones in this sample may be carry-over from other donors' samples.

V usage is TRBV7-8 and J usage is TRBJ2-7; 8 nucleotides align to TRBD2. This CDR3 contains 16 residues. Germline assignment: CDR1 SGHVS and CDR2 FQNEAQ. Trimming cost V 1 base and J 3 bases; bases outside gene matches: 8. The DNA of the CDR3 is TGTGCCAGCAGCTTAGGAGCGGGAGCTGCCTTCTACGAGCAGTACTTC. Its translation: CASSLGAGAAFYEQYF.

The genes are TRBV2 and TRBJ2-7, with D maybe TRBD1 (5 bases). In germline, CDR1 is SNHLY, CDR2 FYNNEI. This CDR3 contains 13 residues. The ends were cut back, 6 bases at V and 1 base at J, with 10 bases in the middle. CDR3 sequence: CASRQGMSYEQYF. CDR3 sequence (DNA): TGTGCCAGCAGGCAGGGCATGTCCTACGAGCAGTACTTC.

This chain links TRBV2 with TRBJ1-1; D is uncertain. The germline gives CDR1 SNHLY, CDR2 FYNNEI. The CDR3 runs 14 residues. With 5 bases removed from V and 5 bases from J, the gap between germline ends came to 15 bases. The CDR3 loop reads CASSTASRGTEAFF. In DNA, the CDR3 is TGTGCCAGCAGTACGGCCAGCCGGGGTACTGAAGCTTTCTTT.

On this clone itself: This likely came from a read error, as a far larger clone is one base away. This CDR3 is CVSSLAIETQYF. Here the CDR3 DNA reads TGTGTCAGCAGCTTAGCGATCGAGACCCAGTACTTC. The chain has TRBV7-9 and TRBJ2-5; D is possibly TRBD2 (5 bases). Per the germline V gene, CDR1 is SEHNR and CDR2 is FQNEAQ (reference sequence). The CDR3 is 12 amino acids.

The V call is TRBV28, the J call TRBJ1-6; no firm D call. The CDR3 is made up of 14 amino acids. Germline CDR1 is MDHEN and CDR2 is SYDVKM. V gave up 6 bases and J gave up 11 bases, with 17 bases separating them. CDR3 bases: TGTGCCAGCAGGGGCGTACCTGGAGAGGCACCCCTCCACTTT. Translation gives CASRGVPGEAPLHF.

A single count supports this clone. The genes are TRBV4-2 and TRBJ2-2; D not certain. CDR3 length: 15 residues. The V end lost 4 bases, the J end lost 3 bases, and 12 bases lay between the germline ends. Per the germline V gene, CDR1 is LGHNA and CDR2 is YNFKEQ. CDR3 loop: CASSLAVRDTGELFF. CDR3 DNA sequence: TGTGCCAGCAGCCTCGCGGTCAGAGACACCGGGGAGCTGTTTTTT.

The chain recombines TRBV5-1 with TRBJ2-1; 7 bases fit TRBD2. This CDR3 is built from 14 residues. The V gene end was trimmed by 1 base and the J gene end by 8 bases; junction bases not matched to a gene: 6. Germline V gene data show CDR1 as SGHRS and CDR2 as YFSETQ. The CDR3 DNA follows: TGCGCCAGCAGCTTGCAGGGTGCGGGGGATGAGCAGTTCTTC. Residues: CASSLQGAGDEQFF.

Regarding this clone: This CDR3 is also generated by other DNA sequences in the sample. The chain employs TRBV7-2 and TRBJ2-3; D is undetermined. This CDR3 spans 12 amino acids. Trimming took off 2 bases at V and 0 bases at J, with 0 bases between the two ends. Germline V gives CDR1 SGHTA, CDR2 FQGNSA. The CDR3 region has the DNA TGTGCCAGCAGCTTAAGCACAGATACGCAGTATTTT. It is translated as CASSLSTDTQYF.

The V call is TRBV19, the J call TRBJ1-2; no clear D. V was clipped by 6 bases and J by 1 base, with 15 bases between them. Germline CDR1 and CDR2: LNHDA and SQIVND (reference sequence). CDR3 length: 15 amino acids. The CDR3 DNA reads as TGTGCCAGTAGCCTGAGGGTTGCTTATAACTATGGCTACACCTTC. Translating gives CASSLRVAYNYGYTF. Supplemented by reference TRBV19 and TRBJ1-2, the full variable domain reads DGGITQSPKYLFRKEGQNVTLSCEQNLNHDAMYWYRQDPGQGLRLIYYSQIVNDFQKGDIAEGYSVSREKKESFPLTVTSAQKNPTAFYLCASSLRVAYNYGYTFGSGTRLTVV.

V is TRBV4-1 and J is TRBJ2-5; D is perhaps TRBD1 (6 bases). V dropped 3 bases and J dropped 5 bases, with 10 bases sitting between them. This CDR3 is built from 13 residues. Germline assignment: CDR1 MGHRA and CDR2 YSYEKL. The CDR3 spells CASSQTGFETQYF. The CDR3 region has the DNA TGCGCCAGCAGCCAGACAGGCTTCGAGACCCAGTACTTC.

V gene TRBV4-3 combines with J gene TRBJ1-2; 9 positions match TRBD1. The CDR3 covers 14 residues. The junction had 3 bases not matched to a gene; V was cut back by 3 bases and J by 4 bases. In germline, CDR1 is LGHNA, CDR2 YSLEER. CDR3 region: CASSQGQGTYGYTF. CDR3 bases: TGCGCCAGCAGCCAGGGACAGGGCACCTATGGCTACACCTTC.

The rearrangement uses TRBV27 and TRBJ1-1; D gene unclear. This CDR3 comprises 14 residues. Looked up from germline, CDR1 is MNHEY and CDR2 is SMNVEV (reference sequence). V lost 2 bases to trimming and J lost 7 bases, with 14 bases between them. This chain's CDR3 is CASSLVSRRNEAFF. The CDR3 DNA follows: TGTGCCAGCAGTTTAGTCTCCCGGCGTAATGAAGCTTTCTTT.

As to this clone: This likely traces to a read error, being one base from a far larger clone. In this CDR3 the conserved last residue, phenylalanine or tryptophan, is missing, so a read error is likely. The V gene is TRBV2, the J gene TRBJ2-7; 8 nucleotides line up with TRBD2. CDR1 and CDR2 from the germline V gene are SNHLY and FYNNEI. The CDR3 spans 15 residues. V lost 3 bases, J lost 0 bases, and 4 bases stayed unmatched. CDR3 bases: TGTGCCAGCAGTGACGTCACTAGCGGCTCCTACGAGCAGTACCTC. It is translated as CASSDVTSGSYEQYL.

The chain has TRBV18 and TRBJ2-3, with no clear D. Looked up from germline, CDR1 is KGHSH and CDR2 is LQKENI. This CDR3 is built from 13 residues. The V and J ends lost 2 bases and 6 bases respectively, with 9 bases between them. Here the CDR3 DNA reads TGTGCCAGCTCACCATTCAGAGCCGATACGCAGTATTTT. Residues: CASSPFRADTQYF. Variable domain in full (rest from reference TRBV18 and TRBJ2-3): NAGVMQNPRHLVRRRGQEARLRCSPMKGHSHVYWYRQLPEEGLKFMVYLQKENIIDESGMPKERFSAEFPKEGPSILRIQQVVRGDSAAYFCASSPFRADTQYFGPGTRLTVL.

The genes are TRBV10-3 and TRBJ2-5, with no clear D. Germline V gene sequence: CDR1 ENHRY, CDR2 SYGVKD. V was trimmed by 2 bases and J by 2 bases, leaving 9 bases between them. The CDR3 extends over 14 amino acids. The CDR3 DNA is TGTGCCATCAGTGAGGGTCGACGGCAAGAGACCCAGTACTTC. This translates into CAISEGRRQETQYF.

J is TRBJ2-7 and V is TRBV7-2, with D perhaps TRBD1 (5 bases). The V end lost 8 bases, the J end lost 2 bases, and 13 bases lay between the germline ends. The CDR3 contains 13 residues. Germline V gene sequence: CDR1 SGHTA, CDR2 FQGNSA. The CDR3 loop is CASSNRSPYEQYF. The CDR3 DNA sequence: TGTGCCAGCTCCAACAGGAGCCCCTACGAGCAGTACTTC.

Only one count was recorded for this clone. The V and J genes are TRBV28 and TRBJ2-3, with 11 nucleotides matching TRBD1. This CDR3 is built from 16 residues. Germline V lookup: CDR1 MDHEN, CDR2 SYDVKM. J lost 1 base, V lost 5 bases, and 5 bases had no gene match. The DNA of the CDR3 is TGTGCCAGCAGTCTGGACAGGGGGCACGGCACAGATACGCAGTATTTT. It specifies CASSLDRGHGTDTQYF. Variable domain in full (rest from reference TRBV28 and TRBJ2-3): DVKVTQSSRYLVKRTGEKVFLECVQDMDHENMFWYRQDPGLGLRLIYFSYDVKMKEKGDIPEGYSVSREKKERFSLILESASTNQTSMYLCASSLDRGHGTDTQYFGPGTRLTVL.